This entry lists 10 T cell receptor beta chains sequenced from one sample in a study of cytomegalovirus exposure and HLA in healthy donors. It was with 60 Vbeta and 13 Jbeta primers that the PCR ran. Generated by immunoSEQ multiplex PCR, the TCRdb table keeps only in-frame clones and is missing some. The profile shows 73,000 or so clones, about 81% of them singletons. The specimen sequenced was PBMCs. The receptors shown here come from a human donor in good health.

CDR3 loop: CASSHFTRASSGANVLTF. For the CDR3, the DNA is TGTGCCAGCAGCCATTTTACTAGGGCGAGCTCTGGGGCCAACGTCCTGACTTTC. V is TRBV5-4 and J is TRBJ2-6, with D tentatively TRBD2 (5 bases). CDR1 SGHNT and CDR2 YYREEE come from the germline V gene (reference sequence). The CDR3 has 18 amino acids. V lost 4 bases, J lost 0 bases, and 17 bases lay in between.

A few counts support this clone. This specimen includes other DNA sequences encoding the same CDR3. The chain combines TRBV6-5 with TRBJ1-5; weak D call: TRBD1 (5 bases). Germline CDR1 is MNHEY and CDR2 is SVGAGI. This CDR3 is 12 amino acids long. V gave up 8 bases and J gave up 5 bases, with 10 bases separating them. Here the CDR3 reads CASRGGDQPQHF. CDR3 sequence (DNA): TGTGCCAGCCGGGGAGGGGATCAGCCCCAGCATTTT.

V gene TRBV28 combines with J gene TRBJ2-6; no clear D. The germline gives CDR1 MDHEN, CDR2 SYDVKM. The CDR3 is 15 residues long. V lost 5 bases to trimming and J lost 0 bases, with 8 bases between them. CDR3: CASSKLDSGANVLTF. As DNA, the CDR3 is TGTGCCAGCAGTAAATTAGACTCTGGGGCCAACGTCCTGACTTTC.

The rearrangement links TRBV27 to TRBJ1-5; a possible D gene is TRBD1 (6 bases). The CDR3 runs to 15 residues. Germline loops: CDR1 MNHEY, CDR2 SMNVEV (reference sequence). V was cut by 1 base and J by 5 bases, with 12 bases left in between. The CDR3 loop is CASSLWGGVHQPQHF. In DNA form, the CDR3 reads TGTGCCAGCAGTTTATGGGGGGGCGTCCATCAGCCCCAGCATTTT.

This clone was found a few times. In DNA form, the CDR3 reads TGTGCCAGCAGCATCGGACAGGCAGTCTCTCGGCTTGGCGGGGAGCTGTTTTTT. Amino acids: CASSIGQAVSRLGGELFF. The chain combines TRBV7-3 with TRBJ2-2; 7 bases are a match to TRBD1. Per the germline V gene, CDR1 is SGHTA and CDR2 is FQGTGA. The V gene end was trimmed by 5 bases and the J gene end by 7 bases; junction bases not matched to a gene: 19. The CDR3 totals 18 residues.

J is TRBJ2-3 and V is TRBV27, with TRBD2 matching over 12 bases. The V and J ends lost 6 bases and 15 bases, in that order; junction bases with no gene match: 10. The CDR3 is 13 amino acids. Germline CDR1 MNHEY, CDR2 SMNVEV (reference sequence). The CDR3 sequence: CASSLWTSGDFYF. CDR3 coding DNA: TGTGCCAGCAGCCTCTGGACTAGCGGGGATTTTTATTTT.

The chain links TRBV6-5 to TRBJ1-2; no definite D call. Per the germline V gene, CDR1 is MNHEY and CDR2 is SVGAGI. The CDR3 consists of 14 residues. Trimming cost V 0 bases and J 7 bases, with 12 bases left between them. This CDR3 reads CASSYSSGISGYTF. In nucleotides, the CDR3 is TGTGCCAGCAGTTACTCGAGCGGGATTTCTGGCTACACCTTC.

The chain is built from TRBV6-1 and TRBJ1-1; 8 bases agree with TRBD1. The length of the CDR3 is 14 residues. Germline trimming cut 6 bases from V and 4 bases from J; bases unmatched to any gene: 7. Germline assignment: CDR1 MNHNS and CDR2 SASEGT. The DNA for the CDR3 is TGTGCCAGCAGCTATCAGGGGGCCGGCACTGAAGCTTTCTTT. Amino acid sequence: CASSYQGAGTEAFF.

V usage is TRBV11-3 and J usage is TRBJ2-2; D is perhaps TRBD1 (6 bases). Per germline, CDR1 SGHNT and CDR2 YENEEA. The CDR3 is made up of 15 amino acids. Between the trimmed V and J ends, which lost 6 bases and 2 bases, there was a span of 13 bases. CDR3 sequence reads: CASSTGQPNTGELFF. CDR3 coding DNA: TGTGCCAGCAGTACCGGACAGCCAAACACCGGGGAGCTGTTTTTT.

The sample holds a few counts of this clone. The V and J genes are TRBV6-5 and TRBJ1-1; possible D gene TRBD1, 5 bases. V was clipped by 8 bases and J by 9 bases, with 19 bases between them. Looked up from germline, CDR1 is MNHEY and CDR2 is SVGAGI. The CDR3 extends over 13 amino acids. The CDR3 nucleotides read TGTGCCAGCTCAACTCAGGGCCGGGTGAAAGCTTTCTTT. Translating it yields CASSTQGRVKAFF.